These 24 T cell receptor beta chains share one sample of origin, sequenced in a study of cytomegalovirus exposure and HLA in healthy donors. The PCR used 60 Vbeta and 13 Jbeta primers. Sequencing was performed with immunoSEQ multiplex PCR; in TCRdb, only in-frame clones are kept and a portion is missing. The sample shows 100,000 to 120,000 clones, over 65% of them seen only once. Sequencing input: PBMCs. These receptor sequences come from a man younger than 40 in good health and CMV-seropositive.

Only one count was recorded for this clone. The V and J genes are TRBV5-3 and TRBJ2-1; no firm D call. TRBV5-3 belongs to the ORF category, with a function that is uncertain. The CDR3 has 17 residues. Trimming took off 4 bases at V and 4 bases at J, with 21 bases between the two ends. CDR3 sequence (DNA): TGTGCCAGAAGCAGCAATCCGGGTTTCCTTCGGTACAATGAGCAGTTCTTC. This sequence encodes CARSSNPGFLRYNEQFF.

This clone was detected only a few times. V gene TRBV5-1 combines with J gene TRBJ2-3; D unclear. Trimming cost V 0 bases and J 7 bases, with 6 bases left between them. This CDR3 region has 12 residues. Germline V gene data show CDR1 as SGHRS and CDR2 as YFSETQ. CDR3 in amino acids: CASSLVTNTQYF. The DNA for the CDR3 is TGCGCCAGCAGCTTGGTTACTAATACGCAGTATTTT.

The chain carries TRBV30 and TRBJ2-7; D gene uncertain. Germline values: CDR1 GTSNPN, CDR2 SVGIG (reference sequence). V lost 0 bases and J lost 6, with 6 bases in between. CDR3 length: 11 residues. CDR3: CAWSVSGEQYF. The CDR3 nucleotides are TGTGCCTGGAGTGTGTCCGGCGAGCAGTACTTC.

The V call is TRBV6-5, the J call TRBJ2-6, with D possibly being TRBD2 (5 bases). Trimming removed 2 bases from V and 4 bases from J, with 12 bases in between. The V gene's germline CDR1 is MNHEY and CDR2 SVGAGI. CDR3 size: 16 residues. CDR3: CASSYVGRAGANVLTF. CDR3 in DNA: TGTGCCAGCAGTTACGTGGGGAGAGCCGGGGCCAACGTCCTGACTTTC.

For this clone: Distinct nucleotide sequences in the sample also encode this CDR3. CDR3 DNA: TGTGCCAGTAGTATAGGACAGGGAAACACTGAAGCTTTCTTT. The encoded protein is CASSIGQGNTEAFF. The rearrangement joins TRBV19 to TRBJ1-1; TRBD1 agrees at 7 bases. Per germline, CDR1 LNHDA and CDR2 SQIVND (reference sequence). V dropped 1 base and J dropped 2; count of bases not matched to a gene: 1. The CDR3 has 14 amino acids.

The V gene is TRBV18, the J gene TRBJ1-6; tentative D call: TRBD1 (6 bases). The V end was cut by 3 bases, the J end by 9 bases, with 18 bases between. Germline V lookup: CDR1 KGHSH, CDR2 LQKENI. The CDR3 spans 16 residues. The CDR3 loop is CASSPGAGGSGSPLHF. The CDR3 DNA follows: TGTGCCAGCTCACCGGGGGCAGGCGGTTCTGGTTCACCCCTCCACTTT.

The chain carries TRBV2 and TRBJ1-1, with 7 bases aligning to TRBD1. This CDR3 has 15 amino acids. Germline values: CDR1 SNHLY, CDR2 FYNNEI. J lost 0 bases, V lost 3 bases, and 4 bases had no gene match. The CDR3 sequence: CASSETGYMNTEAFF. As DNA, the CDR3 is TGTGCCAGCAGTGAGACAGGGTACATGAACACTGAAGCTTTCTTT.

The chain links TRBV4-3 to TRBJ1-1, with 7 bases identical to TRBD1. The V and J ends lost 0 bases and 10 bases, in that order; junction bases with no gene match: 5. The CDR3 consists of 13 residues. The V gene's germline CDR1 is LGHNA and CDR2 YSLEER. The CDR3 loop reads CASSQENWTGAFF. In nucleotides, the CDR3 is TGCGCCAGCAGCCAAGAAAATTGGACAGGAGCTTTCTTT.

V usage is TRBV9 and J usage is TRBJ2-5; 9 bases are shared with TRBD2. CDR3 size: 16 residues. The junction had 9 bases not matched to a gene; V was cut back by 2 bases and J by 4 bases. The germline CDR1 and CDR2 sequences are SGDLS and YYNGEE. In DNA, the CDR3 is TGTGCCAGCAGCGTCGGTAGCGGGGGAGAAACAGAGACCCAGTACTTC. This encodes CASSVGSGGETETQYF.

This chain uses TRBV4-1 with TRBJ1-6; perhaps TRBD1 as D (5 bases). The V gene's germline CDR1 is MGHRA and CDR2 YSYEKL. V was trimmed by 0 bases and J by 7 bases, leaving 13 bases between them. The CDR3 extends over 16 amino acids. CDR3 DNA sequence: TGCGCCAGCAGCCAAGATGTAACAGGCACAAATTCACCCCTCCACTTT. Its protein product is CASSQDVTGTNSPLHF.

This clone was seen only once. J is TRBJ1-2 and V is TRBV6-6, with 7 bases matching TRBD1. The CDR3 is 16 amino acids. J lost 4 bases, V lost 4 bases, and 12 bases had no gene match. CDR1 is MNHNY and CDR2 is SVGAGI in the germline V gene (reference sequence). This chain's CDR3 is CASSFNRGQSVYGYTF. The CDR3 bases are TGTGCCAGCAGTTTTAATAGGGGACAGTCCGTCTATGGCTACACCTTC.

This clone was detected only a few times. The genes are TRBV2 and TRBJ1-2; D gene uncertain. The CDR3 is 14 amino acids. CDR1 and CDR2 from the germline V gene are SNHLY and FYNNEI. The V and J ends lost 2 bases and 3 bases respectively, with 10 bases between them. CDR3 sequence (DNA): TGTGCCAGCAGTGAAAGCGGACGGGACTATGGCTACACCTTC. Residues: CASSESGRDYGYTF.

In its sample, this clone was seen once. The V call is TRBV27, the J call TRBJ2-7; 8 bases fit TRBD1. V trimming: 6 bases; J trimming: 4 bases; junction bases outside the gene matches: 11. Per germline, CDR1 MNHEY and CDR2 SMNVEV (reference sequence). The CDR3 is 15 amino acids. The CDR3 spells CASSPMTGVLYEQYF. The CDR3 DNA is TGTGCCAGCAGCCCGATGACAGGGGTACTGTACGAGCAGTACTTC.

The chain has TRBV6-1 and TRBJ1-2; 7 bases align to TRBD1. Germline values: CDR1 MNHNS, CDR2 SASEGT. Losses at the gene ends were 6 bases for V and 6 bases for J; bases not matched to a gene: 10. The CDR3 extends over 14 amino acids. The CDR3 loop is CASSETGKRDGYTF. The CDR3 DNA follows: TGTGCCAGCAGCGAGACAGGGAAACGTGATGGCTACACCTTC.

The V call is TRBV30, the J call TRBJ1-5; no reliable D call. Germline V gene sequence: CDR1 GTSNPN, CDR2 SVGIG (reference sequence). The CDR3 is 13 residues long. The germline V and J ends were trimmed by 0 bases and 9 bases, with 12 bases remaining between them. In nucleotides, the CDR3 is TGTGCCTGGAGTGTAGCAGGCCGCGCGCCCCAGCATTTT. Its protein is CAWSVAGRAPQHF.

This sequence joins TRBV7-9 and TRBJ2-2, with D possibly matching TRBD2 (6 bases). V was cut by 4 bases and J by 8 bases, with 26 bases left in between. The CDR3 has 18 residues. Germline V gene data show CDR1 as SEHNR and CDR2 as FQNEAQ (reference sequence). The CDR3 DNA reads TGTGCCAGCAGCTCCGGTCGCGGGGCGGCCTTTAATCCGGGGGAGCTGTTTTTT. Translated, it gives CASSSGRGAAFNPGELFF.

The chain carries TRBV6-6 and TRBJ2-1; D is unresolved. This CDR3 comprises 13 residues. CDR1 is MNHNY and CDR2 is SVGAGI in the germline V gene (reference sequence). V dropped 6 bases and J dropped 8 bases, with 14 bases sitting between them. This CDR3 is CASRVYRVDEQFF. The CDR3 bases are TGTGCCAGCAGGGTTTACAGAGTCGATGAGCAGTTCTTC.

This chain connects TRBV10-3 to TRBJ2-1, with 8 bases fitting TRBD2. The germline gives CDR1 ENHRY, CDR2 SYGVKD. This CDR3 is built from 18 residues. V gave up 6 bases and J gave up 9 bases; unmatched junction bases: 22. CDR3 amino acids: CAIRPGPEVLAVEGEQFF. DNA of the CDR3: TGTGCCATCAGACCGGGGCCAGAGGTACTAGCGGTGGAGGGTGAGCAGTTCTTC.

The genes are TRBV4-3 and TRBJ2-7; 7 bases map to TRBD1. Germline CDR1 reads LGHNA; CDR2 reads YSLEER. The V segment lost 2 bases and the J segment 3 bases; nucleotides outside the gene matches: 10. The CDR3 has 16 amino acids. CDR3 nucleotide sequence: TGCGCCAGCAGCCAACAACCCGGGACAGAGGGCTACGAGCAGTACTTC. Translation: CASSQQPGTEGYEQYF.

This clone was detected a few times. V usage is TRBV2 and J usage is TRBJ2-7; 7 positions match TRBD2. From germline, CDR1 is SNHLY and CDR2 FYNNEI. This CDR3 has 14 residues. The trim removed 6 bases at V and 7 bases at J, leaving 12 bases unmatched. As DNA, the CDR3 is TGTGCCAGCAGAGCCTGGGCTAGCGGTGGGGAGCAGTACTTC. Amino acids: CASRAWASGGEQYF.

V is TRBV6-6 and J is TRBJ2-7, with 8 positions matching TRBD2. V trimming: 7 bases; J trimming: 6 bases; junction bases outside the gene matches: 5. The CDR3 covers 12 residues. The germline gives CDR1 MNHNY, CDR2 SVGAGI (reference sequence). The CDR3 DNA sequence: TGTGCCAGCACCGGGGGGGGCCTCGAGCAGTACTTC. Translating it yields CASTGGGLEQYF.

This chain links TRBV27 with TRBJ2-3, with 12 bases identical to TRBD2. V lost 3 bases, J lost 6 bases, and 4 bases stayed unmatched. CDR1 and CDR2 (germline): MNHEY, SMNVEV (reference sequence). There are 15 residues in the CDR3. DNA for the CDR3: TGTGCCAGCAGTTTCCTAGCGGGGGGGACTGATACGCAGTATTTT. Its protein is CASSFLAGGTDTQYF.

V and J are TRBV28 and TRBJ2-2, with a possible D match to TRBD1 (6 bases). The V gene lost 7 bases and the J gene lost 8 bases, with 14 bases spanning the gap. This CDR3 spans 13 amino acids. Germline assignment: CDR1 MDHEN and CDR2 SYDVKM. CDR3 residues: CASTQGSSGELFF. CDR3 nucleotide sequence: TGTGCCAGCACACAGGGATCATCGGGGGAGCTGTTTTTT.

The chain uses TRBV19 and TRBJ2-5; 8 bases align to TRBD1. Per the germline V gene, CDR1 is LNHDA and CDR2 is SQIVND (reference sequence). There are 16 residues in the CDR3. After removal of 4 bases from V and 0 bases from J, the junction contained 7 bases not matched to a gene. The CDR3 loop reads CASSTGGSAYQETQYF. For the CDR3, the DNA is TGTGCCAGTAGTACAGGGGGCTCCGCATACCAAGAGACCCAGTACTTC.